Presented here are 30 T cell receptor beta chains from one specimen sequenced in a study of T cell responses to AZD1222 COVID-19 vaccine. TCRdb keeps only in-frame clones here, not all; method: immunoSEQ multiplex PCR. The sample records 90,000 to 150,000 clones, roughly 90% being singletons. Sample: peripheral blood, taken on day 0 of AZD1222 vaccination. All receptors derive from an adult in good health.

The V gene is TRBV10-3, the J gene TRBJ2-5; D uncertain. V was shortened by 6 bases and J by 5 bases, with 10 bases between the two germline ends. This CDR3 region has 12 residues. In germline, CDR1 is ENHRY, CDR2 SYGVKD. The CDR3 protein is CAIRKERETQYF. In DNA, the CDR3 is TGTGCCATCAGGAAGGAGAGGGAGACCCAGTACTTC.

V gene TRBV7-9 combines with J gene TRBJ1-1; tentatively, D is TRBD1 (6 bases). Per germline, CDR1 SEHNR and CDR2 FQNEAQ (reference sequence). This CDR3 spans 15 amino acids. V was pared by 0 bases and J by 4 bases, with 12 bases between. CDR3 sequence (DNA): TGTGCCAGCAGCTTAGCAGCAGGGGCCTCCACTGAAGCTTTCTTT. Protein sequence: CASSLAAGASTEAFF.

J is TRBJ2-5 and V is TRBV11-2; a weak D match, TRBD2 (7 bases). Trimming removed 5 bases at V and 5 bases at J, with 18 bases between. Germline CDR1 and CDR2: SGHAT and FQNNGV. The CDR3 runs to 15 residues. CDR3 nucleotides: TGTGCCAGCAGCAGGGCCAAGGGGGGGGTGGAGACCCAGTACTTC. This translates into CASSRAKGGVETQYF.

The chain employs TRBV2 and TRBJ2-5; tentative D call: TRBD2 (6 bases). The ends were cut back, 5 bases at V and 0 bases at J, with 7 bases in the middle. Germline lookup yields CDR1 SNHLY and CDR2 FYNNEI. This CDR3 contains 13 residues. This chain's CDR3 is CASSRDYQETQYF. The CDR3 region has the DNA TGTGCCAGCAGTAGGGACTACCAAGAGACCCAGTACTTC.

The chain has TRBV19 and TRBJ1-2; TRBD1 is a possible D gene (6 bases). The CDR3 has 12 amino acids. Germline values: CDR1 LNHDA, CDR2 SQIVND (reference sequence). Trimming stripped 8 bases from V and 9 bases from J, with 16 bases between. CDR3 DNA: TGTGCCAGTGGTGAACAGGGTAAGAGCTACACCTTC. Its protein is CASGEQGKSYTF.

The chain recombines TRBV7-6 with TRBJ2-7; 11 bases match TRBD1. The CDR3 has 14 residues. V shed 5 bases, J shed 6 bases, and the junction held 6 bases outside the gene matches. Germline CDR1 SGHVS, CDR2 FNYEAQ. The DNA of the CDR3 is TGTGCCAGCAGCCCCGGACAGGGGGCCCGCGAGCAGTACTTC. Its translation is CASSPGQGAREQYF.

This chain links TRBV9 with TRBJ2-3, with no clear D. V was pared by 0 bases and J by 2 bases, with 7 bases between. The CDR3 length is 14 residues. Per the germline V gene, CDR1 is SGDLS and CDR2 is YYNGEE. The CDR3: CASSVGEVTDTQYF. As DNA, the CDR3 is TGTGCCAGCAGCGTAGGTGAGGTCACAGATACGCAGTATTTT.

The J gene is TRBJ1-5, the V gene TRBV19; 9 bases fit TRBD1. Germline V gives CDR1 LNHDA, CDR2 SQIVND (reference sequence). The junction had 8 bases not matched to a gene; V was cut back by 2 bases and J by 6 bases. The CDR3 totals 16 residues. The CDR3 coding sequence is TGTGCCAGTAGTATACCGGACAGGGGAAGACGTCAGCCCCAGCATTTT. Its translation is CASSIPDRGRRQPQHF.

The V and J genes are TRBV27 and TRBJ2-7; D is perhaps TRBD2 (5 bases). CDR1 MNHEY and CDR2 SMNVEV come from the germline V gene (reference sequence). CDR3 length equals 15 residues. V shed 2 bases and J shed 6 bases, with 17 bases lying between them. The chain's CDR3 is CASSLGRVPTIEQYF. CDR3 coding DNA: TGTGCCAGCAGTTTAGGGCGGGTGCCTACGATCGAGCAGTACTTC.

This clone showed up just once. For the CDR3, the DNA is TGTGCCAGCAGCCAAGTTCCGGGAGGCTCCTACGAGCAGTACTTC. It encodes CASSQVPGGSYEQYF. The V gene is TRBV14, the J gene TRBJ2-7, with TRBD2 matching 7 bases. The CDR3 spans 15 residues. V gave up 1 base and J gave up 0 bases; unmatched junction bases: 3. Germline V gene data show CDR1 as SGHDN and CDR2 as FVKESK.

V gene TRBV7-9 combines with J gene TRBJ1-4; possible D gene TRBD1, 5 bases. Trimming took off 5 bases at V and 8 bases at J, with 12 bases between the two ends. CDR1 and CDR2 (germline): SEHNR, FQNEAQ (reference sequence). The CDR3 is 13 residues long. The CDR3, as DNA: TGTGCCAGCAGCCAAGGGACTACCGAAAAACTGTTTTTT. Amino acid sequence: CASSQGTTEKLFF.

This clone appeared a single time. This chain joins TRBV27 and TRBJ2-3; 7 bases are a match to TRBD2. The CDR3 has 13 amino acids. CDR1 and CDR2 from the germline V gene are MNHEY and SMNVEV (reference sequence). The V segment lost 7 bases and the J segment 4 bases; nucleotides outside the gene matches: 5. CDR3 nucleotide sequence: TGTGCCAGCACCCCAGCGGGGCCAGATACGCAGTATTTT. Protein sequence: CASTPAGPDTQYF.

This rearrangement joins TRBV2 to TRBJ1-2; 8 bases are a match to TRBD1. Germline values: CDR1 SNHLY, CDR2 FYNNEI. V gave up 6 bases and J gave up 5 bases; unmatched junction bases: 5. The CDR3 consists of 13 residues. The CDR3 coding sequence is TGTGCCAGCAGCGGGACAGGTAGTTATGGCTACACCTTC. It encodes CASSGTGSYGYTF.

The gene calls are TRBV6-1 and TRBJ2-7; D tentatively fits TRBD1 or TRBD2 (5 bases each). Looked up from germline, CDR1 is MNHNS and CDR2 is SASEGT. V was cut by 3 bases and J by 0 bases, with 9 bases left in between. This CDR3 is 14 amino acids long. CDR3 protein: CASSEGPNSYEQYF. The DNA for the CDR3 is TGTGCCAGCAGTGAGGGACCGAACTCCTACGAGCAGTACTTC.

This chain joins TRBV2 and TRBJ1-3, with unresolved D. The V gene lost 5 bases and the J gene lost 0 bases, with 14 bases spanning the gap. Germline V gene sequence: CDR1 SNHLY, CDR2 FYNNEI. This CDR3 has 16 residues. The chain's CDR3 is CASSSMGSRSGNTIYF. DNA of the CDR3: TGTGCCAGCAGTTCAATGGGCTCCCGCTCTGGAAACACCATATATTTT.

The sample holds a few counts of this clone. The V call is TRBV3-1 (or the pseudogene TRBV3-2), the J call TRBJ1-2, with D possibly TRBD1 on 6 matching bases. Germline V gene data show CDR1 as LGHDT and CDR2 as YNNKEL (reference sequence). This CDR3 spans 12 amino acids. V shed 5 bases and J shed 7 bases, with 11 bases lying between them. In DNA, the CDR3 is TGTGCCAGCAGCTCAGGGGATCGTGGCTACACCTTC. As protein: CASSSGDRGYTF.

The gene calls are TRBV5-1 and TRBJ1-2; 11 nucleotides match TRBD1. This CDR3 is built from 14 residues. Looked up from germline, CDR1 is SGHRS and CDR2 is YFSETQ. V gave up 3 bases and J gave up 7 bases; unmatched junction bases: 5. CDR3 DNA sequence: TGCGCCAGCAGCTCCGCCGGGACAGGGGGTGGCTACACCTTC. Residues: CASSSAGTGGGYTF.

The gene calls are TRBV5-4 and TRBJ1-2, with TRBD1 identical over 10 bases. The CDR3 totals 15 residues. V trimming: 4 bases; J trimming: 10 bases; junction bases outside the gene matches: 13. Per germline, CDR1 SGHNT and CDR2 YYREEE (reference sequence). CDR3 residues: CASSGTGTGAADYTF. In DNA form, the CDR3 reads TGTGCCAGCAGCGGCACCGGGACAGGGGCTGCCGACTACACCTTC. The full variable domain, its missing parts supplied by reference TRBV5-4 and TRBJ1-2, is ETGVTQSPTHLIKTRGQQVTLRCSSQSGHNTVSWYQQALGQGPQFIFQYYREEENGRGNFPPRFSGLQFPNYSSELNVNALELDDSALYLCASSGTGTGAADYTFGSGTRLTVV.

The chain combines TRBV11-2 with TRBJ1-2; 9 bases align to TRBD1. CDR1 is SGHAT, CDR2 FQNNGV, per germline. Germline trimming cut 4 bases from V and 5 bases from J; bases unmatched to any gene: 11. This CDR3 spans 16 amino acids. CDR3 DNA: TGTGCCAGCAGCTCCCGGGGGGGGACAGGGAGGTATGGCTACACCTTC. It codes for CASSSRGGTGRYGYTF.

The gene calls are TRBV7-3 and TRBJ1-2; maybe TRBD1 (5 bases). The CDR3 has 15 residues. Germline loops: CDR1 SGHTA, CDR2 FQGTGA. Trimming removed 2 bases at V and 5 bases at J, with 15 bases between. DNA for the CDR3: TGTGCCAGCAGCTTAGGAGCAGGGCCGGGGTATGGCTACACCTTC. Its protein product is CASSLGAGPGYGYTF.

The chain uses TRBV6-5 and TRBJ2-3; TRBD2 matches at 8 bases. The CDR3 runs to 15 residues. Trimming removed 3 bases from V and 3 bases from J; junction bases left unmatched: 5. The germline V gene has CDR1 MNHEY and CDR2 SVGAGI. CDR3 nucleotide sequence: TGTGCCAGCAGTTATGGGGCGGGGGGAACAGATACGCAGTATTTT. It yields the protein CASSYGAGGTDTQYF.

The V call is TRBV19, the J call TRBJ1-1, with 7 bases fitting TRBD1. CDR1 and CDR2 (germline): LNHDA, SQIVND (reference sequence). V gave up 6 bases and J gave up 6 bases; unmatched junction bases: 10. This CDR3 is built from 14 residues. CDR3 in DNA: TGTGCCAGTAGCCATTCGGACAGGATGGCTGAAGCTTTCTTT. Translating it yields CASSHSDRMAEAFF.

The genes are TRBV19 and TRBJ1-6, with D uncertain. CDR3 length: 15 residues. Per germline, CDR1 LNHDA and CDR2 SQIVND (reference sequence). V was trimmed by 10 bases and J by 0 bases, leaving 13 bases between them. The CDR3 coding sequence is TGTGCCACCTCCGTGAGGGTCTCCTATAATTCACCCCTCCACTTT. As protein: CATSVRVSYNSPLHF.

The chain links TRBV5-6 to TRBJ2-5, with a weak D call TRBD1 (5 bases). The CDR3 consists of 14 residues. V lost 3 bases to trimming and J lost 4 bases, with 13 bases between them. The germline CDR1 and CDR2 sequences are SGHDT and YYEEEE. Written as DNA, the CDR3 is TGTGCCAGCAGCTCCGCACGGACAATAGAGACCCAGTACTTC. This gives the protein CASSSARTIETQYF.

The chain carries TRBV28 and TRBJ2-1; 9 bases line up with TRBD2. The germline CDR1 and CDR2 sequences are MDHEN and SYDVKM. The CDR3 length is 14 residues. Losses at the gene ends were 4 bases for V and 6 bases for J; bases not matched to a gene: 4. CDR3 nucleotide sequence: TGTGCCAGCAGTTCGGCGGGGGGGCTCAATGAGCAGTTCTTC. It yields the protein CASSSAGGLNEQFF.

The chain couples TRBV29-1 to TRBJ1-1; D perhaps matches TRBD1 (5 bases). Trimming stripped 5 bases from V and 4 bases from J, with 8 bases between. Looked up from germline, CDR1 is SQVTM and CDR2 is ANQGSEA. The CDR3 totals 11 residues. As DNA, the CDR3 is TGCAGCGTTCAGAGGGGCACTGAAGCTTTCTTT. Residues: CSVQRGTEAFF.

The chain uses TRBV4-1 and TRBJ1-2, with D possibly being TRBD1 (6 bases). Looked up from germline, CDR1 is MGHRA and CDR2 is YSYEKL. This CDR3 is 15 amino acids long. The germline V and J ends were trimmed by 2 bases and 1 base, with 11 bases remaining between them. Here the CDR3 DNA reads TGCGCCAGCAGCCAATGGACAGCGAGTAACTATGGCTACACCTTC. Its translation is CASSQWTASNYGYTF.

This clone was seen a single time. This rearrangement joins TRBV16 to TRBJ1-5; D not certain. V shed 7 bases and J shed 1 base, with 20 bases lying between them. The CDR3 length is 17 residues. The V gene's germline CDR1 is KGHSY and CDR2 FQNENV. The CDR3 nucleotides are TGTGCCAGCACCAACCTTCGGCAGCAGCTAAGCAATCAGCCCCAGCATTTT. Translated, it gives CASTNLRQQLSNQPQHF. Full variable domain (outside the CDR3, taken from reference TRBV16 and TRBJ1-5): GEEVAQTPKHLVRGEGQKAKLYCAPIKGHSYVFWYQQVLKNEFKFLISFQNENVFDETGMPKERFSAKCLPNSPCSLEIQATKLEDSAVYFCASTNLRQQLSNQPQHFGDGTRLSIL.

V usage is TRBV5-1 and J usage is TRBJ1-2; D is ambiguous. Trimming pared 7 bases from V and 4 bases from J, leaving 17 bases between. The CDR3 extends over 14 amino acids. The germline V gene encodes CDR1 SGHRS and CDR2 YFSETQ. CDR3: CASFQLGNIYGYTF. CDR3 nucleotide sequence: TGCGCCAGCTTTCAACTCGGAAATATCTATGGCTACACCTTC.

This clone was observed a handful of times. The chain links TRBV18 to TRBJ1-2; D gene uncertain. Between the trimmed V and J ends, which lost 3 bases and 4 bases, there was a span of 12 bases. This CDR3 region has 14 residues. Germline assignment: CDR1 KGHSH and CDR2 LQKENI. CDR3 bases: TGTGCCAGCTCACCCCGGACCGAAGGCTATGGCTACACCTTC. Protein: CASSPRTEGYGYTF.